These T cell receptor beta chains were read from a single sample in a study of blood T cell repertoires in COVID-19. TCRdb keeps only in-frame clones here, not all; method: immunoSEQ multiplex PCR. Altogether about 170,000 clones are present, approximately 84% being singletons, with the ten largest covering around 7.7%. What was sequenced was peripheral blood. These receptors came from a man aged 40-49 years who had recovered from COVID-19. Each CDR3 is given with its conserved first and last residue. D genes are given only for firm matches. Rows may omit the clone size; those that give it use once, few, many or a size class.

size	V	J	D	DNA	CDR3
.	TRBV27	TRBJ2-1	TRBD1	TGTGCCAGCAGTTTAGACAGGGGCGTGGGTGAGCAGTTCTTC	CASSLDRGVGEQFF
.	TRBV4-3	TRBJ2-2	TRBD2	TGCGCCAGCAGCCAAGCGAGGACTAGCGGAAACACCGGGGAGCTGTTTTTT	CASSQARTSGNTGELFF
.	TRBV28	TRBJ2-2	.	TGTGCCAGCAGTTGCGAGTGGAAGGGTGAACACCGGGGAGCTGTTTTT	CASSCEWKGEHRGAVF
once	TRBV4-2	TRBJ2-1	TRBD2	TGTGCCAGCAGCCAAGATCCAGCGGGGAGTCTCAATGAGCAGTTCTTC	CASSQDPAGSLNEQFF
few	TRBV13	TRBJ2-6	.	.	CASSPFMTFGANVLTF
.	TRBV4-1	TRBJ2-4	.	TGCGCCAGCAGCCAACCGACAGTTGTCATTCAGTACTTC	CASSQPTVVIQYF
.	TRBV6-2/TRBV6-3	TRBJ1-1	.	TGTGCCAGCAGTTACAGCAGGGGAGCTTTCTTT	CASSYSRGAFF
.	TRBV7-2	TRBJ2-7	TRBD1	TGTGCCAGCAGCTTCGACGGGACAGGGGGCTACGAGCAGTACTTC	CASSFDGTGGYEQYF
.	TRBV7-3	TRBJ2-1	TRBD2	TGTGCCAGCAGCGGCGGGACTAGCGGACACAATGAGCAGTTCTTC	CASSGGTSGHNEQFF
.	TRBV24-1	TRBJ2-4	.	TGTGCCACCAGTGATCCGGGGGAGGCCAAAAACATTCAGTACTTC	CATSDPGEAKNIQYF
.	TRBV7-9	TRBJ2-7	TRBD1	TGTGCCAGCAGCGCGATGACAGGGGTCGAGCAGTACTTC	CASSAMTGVEQYF
many	TRBV28	TRBJ1-5	.	TGTGCCAGCAGGGGCAAAAGAAATCAGCCCCAGCATTTT	CASRGKRNQPQHF
.	TRBV18	TRBJ1-1	TRBD1	TGTGCCAGCTCCCTCGGGACAGGGAGGGGTATGAACACTGAAGCTTTCTTT	CASSLGTGRGMNTEAFF
.	TRBV2	TRBJ2-7	TRBD1	TGTGCCAGCAGTGAGGACAGGGCCAACTCCTACGAGCAGTACTTC	CASSEDRANSYEQYF
.	TRBV14	TRBJ2-7	.	TGTGCCAGCAGCCAAGCCCGCTACGAGCAGTACTTC	CASSQARYEQYF
.	TRBV27	TRBJ2-1	TRBD2	TGTGCCAGCAGTCCGGGACTAGCGGACCTTTCCTACAATGAGCAGTTCTTC	CASSPGLADLSYNEQFF
once	TRBV28	TRBJ2-1	TRBD2	TGTGCCAGCAGACCGGGACTAGCCAACAATGAGCAGTTCTTC	CASRPGLANNEQFF
.	TRBV19	TRBJ1-5	.	TGTGCCAGTAGTTCGGGGGGGGGTAGCAATCAGCCCCAGCATTTT	CASSSGGGSNQPQHF
once	TRBV10-3	TRBJ2-7	.	TGTGCCATCAGGGCACAGGGACAAAGCTCCTACGAGCAGTACTTC	CAIRAQGQSSYEQYF
.	TRBV28	TRBJ2-7	.	TGTGCCAGCAGTTTATGGAGTTCCTACGAGCAGTACTTC	CASSLWSSYEQYF
.	TRBV9	TRBJ1-3	.	TGTGCCAGCAGCGGCACCGGGACACGAGGAAACACCATATATTTT	CASSGTGTRGNTIYF
.	TRBV3-1/TRBV3-2	TRBJ2-5	.	TGTGCCAGCAGCCAAGTGAGGGGGGGCGGTGAGACCCAGTACTTC	CASSQVRGGGETQYF
.	TRBV27	TRBJ2-7	TRBD2	TGTGCCAGCAAAGAGCGGGAGGAGTACGAGCAGTACTTC	CASKEREEYEQYF
.	TRBV6-2/TRBV6-3	TRBJ2-3	TRBD2	TGTGCCAGCAGTTACTGGCGGGAGAGGGGTAGGGATACGCAGTATTTT	CASSYWRERGRDTQYF
.	TRBV6-5	TRBJ1-6	.	TGTGCCAGCAGTCCGACAGGCGTAGGGTCACCCCTCCACTTT	CASSPTGVGSPLHF
once	TRBV3-1/TRBV3-2	TRBJ2-3	.	TGTGCCAGCACCAACACAGATACGCAGTATTTT	CASTNTDTQYF
.	TRBV7-8	TRBJ2-3	.	TGTGCCAGCAGCCGGGGAGCAGATACGCAGTATTTT	CASSRGADTQYF
.	TRBV7-8	TRBJ2-2	TRBD2	TGTGCCAGCAGCTTAGGTCAACTAGCGGGAGCGGTCGGGGAGCTGTTTTTT	CASSLGQLAGAVGELFF
.	TRBV30	TRBJ1-2	.	TGTGCCTGGAGTGTACAGGAGTGGGGCTACACCTTC	CAWSVQEWGYTF
.	TRBV28	TRBJ2-6	TRBD1	TGTGCCAGCAGCCCCCCCGGGTGGTGGGACAGGGGTTCCGGGGCCAACGTCCTGACTTTC	CASSPPGWWDRGSGANVLTF
.	TRBV18	TRBJ2-5	TRBD1	TGTGCCAGCTCACCCGGACAGGGTGAGACCCAGTACTTC	CASSPGQGETQYF
.	TRBV15	TRBJ2-3	TRBD1	TGTGCCACCAGCAGGGGACAGGGTGGAGATACGCAGTATTTT	CATSRGQGGDTQYF
.	TRBV19	TRBJ2-7	TRBD2	TGTGCCAGTAGTCCGGGGACTAGCGGCTACGAGCAGTACTTC	CASSPGTSGYEQYF
.	TRBV7-2	TRBJ2-3	.	TGTGCCAGCAGCCCTTTTAACACAGATACGCAGTATTTT	CASSPFNTDTQYF
.	TRBV18	TRBJ1-1	.	TGTGCCAGCTCCCCCCGGGGGAACACTGAAGCTTTCTTT	CASSPRGNTEAFF
.	TRBV11-2	TRBJ2-1	.	TGTGCCAGCAGCTTAGATCCGCCTTCCACTAGCTCCCTTTACAATGAGCAGTTCTTC	CASSLDPPSTSSLYNEQFF
.	TRBV27	TRBJ2-7	.	TGTGCCAGCACCTCGGGACTTGCCTCCTACGAGCAGTACTTC	CASTSGLASYEQYF
.	TRBV18	TRBJ2-7	.	TGTGCCAGCTCACCGACCCCAGGGGTCGAGCAGTACTTC	CASSPTPGVEQYF
.	TRBV7-3	TRBJ2-2	.	TGTGCCAGCAGCTTAGGGCTCCGTTCCGACGGGGAGCTGTTTTTT	CASSLGLRSDGELFF